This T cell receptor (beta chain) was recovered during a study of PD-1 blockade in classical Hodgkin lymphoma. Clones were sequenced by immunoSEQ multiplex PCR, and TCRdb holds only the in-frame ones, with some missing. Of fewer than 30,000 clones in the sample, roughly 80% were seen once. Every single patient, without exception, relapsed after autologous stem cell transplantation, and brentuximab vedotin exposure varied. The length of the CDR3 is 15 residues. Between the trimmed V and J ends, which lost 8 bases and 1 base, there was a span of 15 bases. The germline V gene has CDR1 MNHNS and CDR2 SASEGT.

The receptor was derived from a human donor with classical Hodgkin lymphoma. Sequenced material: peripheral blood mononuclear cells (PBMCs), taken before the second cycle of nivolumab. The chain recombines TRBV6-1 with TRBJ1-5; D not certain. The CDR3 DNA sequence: TGTGCCAGCTTGTTAGGGCCGAGCAGCAATCAGCCCCAGCATTTT. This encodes CASLLGPSSNQPQHF.